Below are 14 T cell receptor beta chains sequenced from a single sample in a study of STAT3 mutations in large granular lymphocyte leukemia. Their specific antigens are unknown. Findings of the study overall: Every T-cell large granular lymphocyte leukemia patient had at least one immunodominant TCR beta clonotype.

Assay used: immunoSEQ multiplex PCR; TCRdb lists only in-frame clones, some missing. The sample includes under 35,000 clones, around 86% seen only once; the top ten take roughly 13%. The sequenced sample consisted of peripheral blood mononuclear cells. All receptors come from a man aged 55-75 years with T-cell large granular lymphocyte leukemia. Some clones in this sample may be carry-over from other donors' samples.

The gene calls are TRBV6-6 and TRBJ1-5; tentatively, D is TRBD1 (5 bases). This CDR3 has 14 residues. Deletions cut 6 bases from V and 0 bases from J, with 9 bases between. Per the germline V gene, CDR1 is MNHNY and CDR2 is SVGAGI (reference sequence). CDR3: CASSPTDSNQPQHF. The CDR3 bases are TGTGCCAGCAGCCCGACAGATAGCAATCAGCCCCAGCATTTT.

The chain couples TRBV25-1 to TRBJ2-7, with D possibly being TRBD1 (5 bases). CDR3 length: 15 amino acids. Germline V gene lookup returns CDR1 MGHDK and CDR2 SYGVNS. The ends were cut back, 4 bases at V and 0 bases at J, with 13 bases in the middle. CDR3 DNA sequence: TGTGCCAGCAGTGCCCCCGAAGACAGCTCCTACGAGCAGTACTTC. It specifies CASSAPEDSSYEQYF.

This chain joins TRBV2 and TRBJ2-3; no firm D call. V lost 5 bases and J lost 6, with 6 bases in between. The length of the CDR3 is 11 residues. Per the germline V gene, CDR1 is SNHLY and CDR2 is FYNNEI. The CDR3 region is CASSFSDTQYF. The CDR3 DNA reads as TGTGCCAGCAGTTTCTCGGATACGCAGTATTTT.

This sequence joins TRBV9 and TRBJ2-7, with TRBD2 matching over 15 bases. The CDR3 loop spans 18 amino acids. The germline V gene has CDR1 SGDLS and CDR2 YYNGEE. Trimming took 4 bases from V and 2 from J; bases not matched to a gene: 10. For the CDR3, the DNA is TGTGCCAGCAGCCAAGGGACTAGCGGGAGGACCTCTGCCTACGAGCAGTACTTC. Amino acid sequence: CASSQGTSGRTSAYEQYF. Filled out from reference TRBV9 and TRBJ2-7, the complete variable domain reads DSGVTQTPKHLITATGQRVTLRCSPRSGDLSVYWYQQSLDQGLQFLIQYYNGEERAKGNILERFSAQQFPDLHSELNLSSLELGDSALYFCASSQGTSGRTSAYEQYFGPGTRLTVT.

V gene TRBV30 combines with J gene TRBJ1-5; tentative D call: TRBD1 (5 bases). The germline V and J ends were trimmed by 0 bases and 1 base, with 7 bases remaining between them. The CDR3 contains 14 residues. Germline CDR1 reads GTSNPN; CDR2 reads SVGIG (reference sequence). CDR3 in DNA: TGTGCCTGGAGTGTGGACACGAGCAATCAGCCCCAGCATTTT. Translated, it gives CAWSVDTSNQPQHF.

The CDR3 loop is CASSDLLPGHSYEQYF. In DNA form, the CDR3 reads TGTGCCAGCAGCGACCTCCTCCCGGGACACTCCTACGAGCAGTACTTC. The chain has TRBV9 and TRBJ2-7; D perhaps matches TRBD1 (6 bases). V gave up 3 bases and J gave up 0 bases, with 16 bases separating them. Germline V lookup: CDR1 SGDLS, CDR2 YYNGEE. This CDR3 is 16 amino acids long.

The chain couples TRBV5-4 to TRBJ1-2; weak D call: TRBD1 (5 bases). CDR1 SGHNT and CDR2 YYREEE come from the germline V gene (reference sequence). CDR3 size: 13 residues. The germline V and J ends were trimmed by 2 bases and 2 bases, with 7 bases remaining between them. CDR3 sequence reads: CASSFGGNYGYTF. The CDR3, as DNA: TGTGCCAGCAGCTTTGGGGGAAACTATGGCTACACCTTC.

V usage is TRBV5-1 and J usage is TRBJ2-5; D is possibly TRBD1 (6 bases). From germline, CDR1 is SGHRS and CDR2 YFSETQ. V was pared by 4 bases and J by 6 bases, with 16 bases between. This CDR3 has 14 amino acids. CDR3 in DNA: TGCGCCAGCAGCATCGACCGGGACACGAAGACCCAGTACTTC. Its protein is CASSIDRDTKTQYF.

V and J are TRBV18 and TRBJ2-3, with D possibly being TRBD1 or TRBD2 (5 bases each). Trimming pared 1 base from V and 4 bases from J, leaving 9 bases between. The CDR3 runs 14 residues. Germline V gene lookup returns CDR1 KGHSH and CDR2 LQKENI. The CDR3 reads CASSPRGSPDTQYF. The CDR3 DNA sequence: TGTGCCAGCTCACCACGGGGGTCCCCAGATACGCAGTATTTT.

The CDR3 protein is CASSLPLTGSTPQHF. Here the CDR3 DNA reads TGTGCCAGCAGCCTCCCTTTAACAGGGTCCACGCCCCAGCATTTT. The chain joins TRBV2 to TRBJ1-5; TRBD1 might be the D (6 bases). V was shortened by 6 bases and J by 9 bases, with 21 bases between the two germline ends. CDR3 length: 15 amino acids. Germline V gene lookup returns CDR1 SNHLY and CDR2 FYNNEI.

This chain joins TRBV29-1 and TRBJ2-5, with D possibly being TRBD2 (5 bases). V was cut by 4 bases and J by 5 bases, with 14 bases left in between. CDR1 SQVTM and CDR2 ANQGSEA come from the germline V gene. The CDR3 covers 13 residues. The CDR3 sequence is CSVASGSSETQYF. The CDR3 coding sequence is TGCAGCGTTGCGAGCGGTAGTTCGGAGACCCAGTACTTC. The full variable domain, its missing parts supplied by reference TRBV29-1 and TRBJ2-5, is SAVISQKPSRDICQRGTSLTIQCQVDSQVTMMFWYRQQPGQSLTLIATANQGSEATYESGFVIDKFPISRPNLTFSTLTVSNMSPEDSSIYLCSVASGSSETQYFGPGTRLLVL.

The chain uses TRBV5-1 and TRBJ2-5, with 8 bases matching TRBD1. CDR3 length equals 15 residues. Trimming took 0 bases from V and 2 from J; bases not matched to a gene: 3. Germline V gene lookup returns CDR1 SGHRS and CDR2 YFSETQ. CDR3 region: CASSLANRGQETQYF. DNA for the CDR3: TGCGCCAGCAGCTTGGCGAACAGGGGGCAAGAGACCCAGTACTTC.

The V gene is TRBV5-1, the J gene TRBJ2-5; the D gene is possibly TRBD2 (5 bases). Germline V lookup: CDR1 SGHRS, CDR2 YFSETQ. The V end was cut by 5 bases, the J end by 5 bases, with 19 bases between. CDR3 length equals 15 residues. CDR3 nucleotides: TGCGCCAGCAGTTTATCCGACCAAAGGGAGGAGACCCAGTACTTC. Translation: CASSLSDQREETQYF.

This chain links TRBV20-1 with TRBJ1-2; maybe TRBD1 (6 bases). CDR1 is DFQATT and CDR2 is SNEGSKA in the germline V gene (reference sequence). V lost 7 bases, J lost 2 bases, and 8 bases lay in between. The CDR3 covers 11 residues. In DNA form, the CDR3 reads TGCAGTGTAACAGGGAACTATGGCTACACCTTC. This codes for CSVTGNYGYTF.